This T cell receptor beta chain was sequenced for a study of cytomegalovirus exposure and HLA in healthy donors. Study in general: A subsequent analysis reported that the 110 or so validation repertoires were produced on the same platform that had also been used for the 600 to 800 first-cohort repertoires.

Germline V gene data show CDR1 as GTSNPN and CDR2 as SVGIG (reference sequence). The CDR3 is made up of 11 amino acids. Trimming removed 0 bases at V and 11 bases at J, with 11 bases between. The data were produced by immunoSEQ multiplex PCR, yet TCRdb's version contains in-frame clones alone and is incomplete. The sample lists about 74,000 clones; approximately 94% were seen once. The sequence came from a woman aged 18-29 years in good health and CMV-seropositive. The gene calls are TRBV30 and TRBJ2-7; D is possibly TRBD1 (6 bases). Sequencing was performed on PBMCs. The CDR3 DNA is TGTGCCTGGAGTGTCGGACAGAACAAGTACTTC. This gives the protein CAWSVGQNKYF.